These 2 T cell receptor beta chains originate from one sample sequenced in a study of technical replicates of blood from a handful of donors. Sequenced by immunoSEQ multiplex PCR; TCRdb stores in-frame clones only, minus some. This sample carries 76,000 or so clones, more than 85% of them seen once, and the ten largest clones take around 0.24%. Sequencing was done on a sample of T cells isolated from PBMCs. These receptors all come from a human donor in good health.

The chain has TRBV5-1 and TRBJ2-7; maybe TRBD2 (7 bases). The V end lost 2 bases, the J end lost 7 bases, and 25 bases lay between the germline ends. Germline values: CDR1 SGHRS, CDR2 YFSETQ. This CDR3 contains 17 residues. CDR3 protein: CASSFGLNSEGGEEQYF. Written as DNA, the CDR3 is TGCGCCAGCAGCTTTGGCCTGAACTCCGAGGGGGGGGAGGAGCAGTACTTC.

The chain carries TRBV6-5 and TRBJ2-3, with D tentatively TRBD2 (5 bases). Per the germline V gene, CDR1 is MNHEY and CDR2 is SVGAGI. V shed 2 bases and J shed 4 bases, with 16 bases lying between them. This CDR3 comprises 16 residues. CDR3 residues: CASSYVAAERADTQYF. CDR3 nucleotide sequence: TGTGCCAGCAGTTACGTCGCGGCGGAGAGGGCAGATACGCAGTATTTT.